Below, one T cell receptor beta chain is given with its context. The target antigen is unknown. Through a sample-barcoded 5' primer and a J-beta primer mix, a second PCR was run for roughly 6 to 11 cycles. TCRdb passed the 5' RACE reads through MiXCR, listing each CDR3 protein once. Of about 970,000 distinct CDR3 sequences in the sample, roughly 51% were seen once. The sample belongs to a study of blood T cells in healthy people across ages. General observations from the study: As age increased, TCR beta diversity per million T cells fell in a roughly linear fashion. Comparison with aged donors showed that long-lived donors had more naive CD4+ cells and higher diversity.

There are 16 residues in the CDR3. Germline CDR1 reads KGHDR; CDR2 reads SFDVKD. The chain combines TRBV24-1 with TRBJ2-7, with D possibly matching TRBD1 (6 bases). With the DNA end fitting TRBJ2-5 better, the J assignment may be wrong. Sequences were obtained from blood. The origin of this receptor is a woman in her sixties or seventies in good health. CDR3 sequence: CATSVRKAGDGETQYF. The CDR3 DNA is TGTGCCACCAGTGTTAGAAAGGCAGGGGATGGAGAGACCCAGTACTTC.